Below, 24 T cell receptor beta chains from the same sample are listed, as sequenced in a study of blood T cell repertoires in COVID-19. Method: immunoSEQ multiplex PCR; TCRdb's copy keeps in-frame clones and lacks some. The repertoire has 100,000 to 120,000 clones, 81% of them found once; the top ten carry less than 45%. Specimen: peripheral blood. These receptor sequences come from a man older than 75 with acute or convalescent COVID-19.

The chain couples TRBV28 to TRBJ1-1; a possible D gene is TRBD1 (6 bases). The CDR3 has 13 residues. Trimming cost V 8 bases and J 2 bases, with 12 bases left between them. Germline V gene data show CDR1 as MDHEN and CDR2 as SYDVKM. DNA for the CDR3: TGTGCCAGCCTGATAGGGGGAAACACTGAAGCTTTCTTT. This codes for CASLIGGNTEAFF.

V is TRBV29-1 and J is TRBJ1-1; TRBD1 aligns across 7 bases. CDR3 size: 13 residues. Germline values: CDR1 SQVTM, CDR2 ANQGSEA. V gave up 6 bases and J gave up 4 bases; unmatched junction bases: 8. As DNA, the CDR3 is TGCAGCGTAAACAGGGGACGTGGCACTGAAGCTTTCTTT. Amino acids: CSVNRGRGTEAFF. Drawing the rest from reference TRBV29-1 and TRBJ1-1, the complete variable domain is SAVISQKPSRDICQRGTSLTIQCQVDSQVTMMFWYRQQPGQSLTLIATANQGSEATYESGFVIDKFPISRPNLTFSTLTVSNMSPEDSSIYLCSVNRGRGTEAFFGQGTRLTVV.

Note on this clone: Other DNA sequences of this sample code for an identical CDR3. The V call is TRBV6-5, the J call TRBJ1-5; 9 nucleotides line up with TRBD1. The germline V gene has CDR1 MNHEY and CDR2 SVGAGI. The V gene end was trimmed by 6 bases and the J gene end by 4 bases; junction bases not matched to a gene: 7. The CDR3 is 15 residues long. The CDR3: CASSGTGKGNQPQHF. As DNA, the CDR3 is TGTGCCAGCAGCGGGACAGGGAAGGGGAATCAGCCCCAGCATTTT.

This sequence joins TRBV29-1 and TRBJ1-5; D is unclear. CDR3 length: 16 residues. Per the germline V gene, CDR1 is SQVTM and CDR2 is ANQGSEA. Trimming left V 5 bases short and J 3 bases short, with 20 bases between. The CDR3 DNA is TGCAGCGTTATGCTAGGTCTCGGCGGTTACAATCAGCCCCAGCATTTT. It yields the protein CSVMLGLGGYNQPQHF.

The V and J genes are TRBV19 and TRBJ2-1; TRBD2 aligns across 7 bases. Germline loops: CDR1 LNHDA, CDR2 SQIVND (reference sequence). The V segment lost 5 bases and the J segment 2 bases; nucleotides outside the gene matches: 3. CDR3 length equals 14 residues. The chain's CDR3 is CASSPGLAYNEQFF. The CDR3 DNA sequence: TGTGCCAGTAGTCCTGGACTAGCCTACAATGAGCAGTTCTTC.

This clone turned up a few times. The CDR3 DNA sequence: TGTGCCAGCAGTTACTCGCGACAGGGGTTCACTGAAGCTTTCTTT. It yields the protein CASSYSRQGFTEAFF. V and J are TRBV6-2 or TRBV6-3 and TRBJ1-1; 8 bases line up with TRBD1. The germline CDR1 and CDR2 sequences are MNHEY and SVGEGT. This CDR3 contains 15 residues. J gave up 4 bases and V 0 bases, and 4 bases lay outside the gene matches.

This chain connects TRBV5-5 to TRBJ1-5; D unresolved. The V end was cut by 3 bases, the J end by 3 bases, with 13 bases between. The length of the CDR3 is 15 residues. From germline, CDR1 is SGHKS and CDR2 YYEKEE (reference sequence). The DNA for the CDR3 is TGTGCCAGCAGCTATTGGACGGGAAACAATCAGCCCCAGCATTTT. Translated, it gives CASSYWTGNNQPQHF.

V gene TRBV7-2 combines with J gene TRBJ1-3; no clear D. This CDR3 is 15 amino acids long. Germline V gene sequence: CDR1 SGHTA, CDR2 FQGNSA. Trimming cost V 5 bases and J 0 bases, with 11 bases left between them. CDR3 sequence reads: CASSPVLRSGNTIYF. The CDR3, as DNA: TGTGCCAGCAGCCCCGTCTTGCGCTCTGGAAACACCATATATTTT.

This chain connects TRBV7-2 to TRBJ2-1, with 15 bases identical to TRBD2. The CDR3 covers 17 residues. Germline V gives CDR1 SGHTA, CDR2 FQGNSA. With V trimmed by 3 bases and J by 4 bases, 4 bases remained unmatched. The CDR3 region has the DNA TGTGCCAGCAGCTTTACCGGGACTAGCGGGAGGTACAATGAGCAGTTCTTC. This codes for CASSFTGTSGRYNEQFF.

The chain carries TRBV18 and TRBJ1-5; D is unresolved. Germline CDR1 and CDR2: KGHSH and LQKENI. Trimming removed 4 bases at V and 2 bases at J, with 9 bases between. The CDR3 consists of 14 residues. The CDR3 spells CASSLTDGNQPQHF. CDR3 in DNA: TGTGCCAGCTCACTAACAGATGGCAATCAGCCCCAGCATTTT.

The V and J genes are TRBV5-8 and TRBJ2-3; no firm D call. Trimming left V 0 bases short and J 3 bases short, with 8 bases between. The germline V gene has CDR1 SGHTS and CDR2 YDEGEE. The CDR3 runs 14 residues. The CDR3 DNA reads TGTGCCAGCAGCTTGGAAACGGAGACAGATACGCAGTATTTT. It codes for CASSLETETDTQYF.

V gene TRBV4-2 combines with J gene TRBJ1-2; 7 bases are shared with TRBD1. This CDR3 comprises 15 residues. Germline V lookup: CDR1 LGHNA, CDR2 YNFKEQ. V lost 1 base and J lost 4; bases outside the gene matches: 6. In DNA, the CDR3 is TGTGCCAGCAGCCAAGGGGACAGCGAAGTCTATGGCTACACCTTC. Translated: CASSQGDSEVYGYTF.

Here the CDR3 reads CASREQGTNTEAFF. Here the CDR3 DNA reads TGCGCCAGCAGGGAACAGGGAACGAACACTGAAGCTTTCTTT. The V gene is TRBV5-1, the J gene TRBJ1-1; perhaps TRBD1 as D (6 bases). CDR1 is SGHRS, CDR2 YFSETQ, per germline. The CDR3 is 14 amino acids. V dropped 5 bases and J dropped 1 base, with 12 bases sitting between them.

This clone was detected only a few times. V is TRBV14 and J is TRBJ2-7; 7 nucleotides align to TRBD2. There are 17 residues in the CDR3. Losses at the gene ends were 3 bases for V and 6 bases for J; bases not matched to a gene: 17. CDR1 is SGHDN and CDR2 is FVKESK in the germline V gene. The CDR3 bases are TGTGCCAGCAGCCACAGAAGACTTGCGGGAGATGTTAGCGAGCAGTACTTC. This sequence encodes CASSHRRLAGDVSEQYF.

Note on this clone: Other DNA sequences in the same sample also yield this CDR3. The V gene is TRBV2, the J gene TRBJ2-2; tentative D call: TRBD1 (5 bases). The V and J ends lost 6 bases and 3 bases respectively, with 11 bases between them. CDR3 length: 14 amino acids. CDR1 and CDR2 (germline): SNHLY, FYNNEI. The CDR3 region has the DNA TGTGCCAGCAGCGGTCAGGGATACACCGGGGAGCTGTTTTTT. The encoded protein is CASSGQGYTGELFF. Full variable domain (remainder filled in from reference TRBV2 and TRBJ2-2): EPEVTQTPSHQVTQMGQEVILRCVPISNHLYFYWYRQILGQKVEFLVSFYNNEISEKSEIFDDQFSVERPDGSNFTLKIRSTKLEDSAMYFCASSGQGYTGELFFGEGSRLTVL.

The chain employs TRBV19 and TRBJ1-3, with unresolved D. Trimming took off 3 bases at V and 0 bases at J, with 9 bases between the two ends. Looked up from germline, CDR1 is LNHDA and CDR2 is SQIVND (reference sequence). The CDR3 sequence is 15 residues long. DNA of the CDR3: TGTGCCAGTAGTATGATGGGCAACTCTGGAAACACCATATATTTT. Its protein product is CASSMMGNSGNTIYF.

The chain couples TRBV28 to TRBJ1-2; 7 bases map to TRBD1. V trimming: 5 bases; J trimming: 8 bases; junction bases outside the gene matches: 8. This CDR3 has 13 residues. Germline V gene lookup returns CDR1 MDHEN and CDR2 SYDVKM. The CDR3 bases are TGTGCCAGCAGTGAGACAGGGAGAGGCGGCTACACCTTC. It encodes CASSETGRGGYTF.

This clone has only a few counts. The chain couples TRBV9 to TRBJ2-1, with D unresolved. The CDR3 has 13 amino acids. With 2 bases removed from V and 4 bases from J, the gap between germline ends came to 7 bases. The V gene's germline CDR1 is SGDLS and CDR2 YYNGEE. CDR3 sequence: CASSVRVYNEQFF. CDR3 DNA sequence: TGTGCCAGCAGCGTTCGGGTTTACAATGAGCAGTTCTTC.

The CDR3 sequence: CASSSDMVLETQYF. CDR3 nucleotide sequence: TGTGCCAGCAGCTCTGACATGGTTCTGGAGACCCAGTACTTC. The J gene is TRBJ2-5, the V gene TRBV7-2, with D uncertain. Trimming removed 4 bases from V and 5 bases from J, with 14 bases in between. Germline values: CDR1 SGHTA, CDR2 FQGNSA. The CDR3 has 14 residues.

The V gene is TRBV4-1, the J gene TRBJ2-1; 13 bases agree with TRBD2. V lost 1 base and J lost 9; bases outside the gene matches: 12. The CDR3 is 18 residues long. Germline V CDR1 and CDR2: MGHRA, YSYEKL. This chain's CDR3 is CASSQGTSGSVIQREQFF. The CDR3 DNA follows: TGCGCCAGCAGCCAAGGGACTAGCGGGAGTGTAATCCAACGTGAGCAGTTCTTC.

This clone was seen more than once but under ten times. V usage is TRBV5-4 and J usage is TRBJ2-7; TRBD1 matches at 8 bases. Germline loops: CDR1 SGHNT, CDR2 YYREEE (reference sequence). The V and J ends lost 1 base and 3 bases, in that order; junction bases with no gene match: 3. This CDR3 is 14 amino acids long. The CDR3 bases are TGTGCCAGCAGCTTGCCAGGGGGCCGCTACGAGCAGTACTTC. Residues: CASSLPGGRYEQYF. The full variable domain, in which reference TRBV5-4 and TRBJ2-7 provide the parts outside the CDR3, is ETGVTQSPTHLIKTRGQQVTLRCSSQSGHNTVSWYQQALGQGPQFIFQYYREEENGRGNFPPRFSGLQFPNYSSELNVNALELDDSALYLCASSLPGGRYEQYFGPGTRLTVT.

Points on this clone: The same CDR3 is also encoded by other DNA sequences in this sample. J is TRBJ1-1 and V is TRBV11-2; D remains unclear. Trimming removed 0 bases from V and 1 base from J, with 12 bases in between. This CDR3 region has 16 residues. Germline CDR1 is SGHAT and CDR2 is FQNNGV. The CDR3 nucleotides are TGTGCCAGCAGCTTAGAAATGGGGAGGAGGAACACTGAAGCTTTCTTT. Translation gives CASSLEMGRRNTEAFF.

This rearrangement joins TRBV30 to TRBJ1-2; D possibly corresponds to TRBD1 (5 bases). The CDR3 length is 13 residues. The V gene lost 3 bases and the J gene lost 4 bases, with 12 bases spanning the gap. Germline V gene sequence: CDR1 GTSNPN, CDR2 SVGIG (reference sequence). The CDR3 DNA reads TGTGCCTGGAGCCCAGGGTGGAGCTATGGCTACACCTTC. Translated: CAWSPGWSYGYTF.

The V call is TRBV18, the J call TRBJ2-3; 7 bases fit TRBD1. The CDR3 length is 16 residues. Germline trimming cut 3 bases from V and 2 bases from J; bases unmatched to any gene: 8. Per the germline V gene, CDR1 is KGHSH and CDR2 is LQKENI. The CDR3 protein is CASSPYYRGDTDTQYF. CDR3 nucleotide sequence: TGTGCCAGCTCACCTTATTACAGGGGCGACACAGATACGCAGTATTTT.